These T cell receptor beta chains were read from a single sample in a study of CD8 T cells in ankylosing spondylitis. TCRdb re-called the 5' RACE reads with MiXCR, one entry per CDR3 protein. Among 230,000 or so distinct CDR3 sequences, 24% were seen once, and the ten largest hold 0.5% to 0.75%. Sequencing used blood, either unsorted or a sorted T cell fraction (not recorded which). All receptors come from a male donor with ankylosing spondylitis or in good health (not recorded which). Both conserved end residues are trimmed from each CDR3.

>TRBJ2-1|TRBV12-3/TRBV12-4
ASSLRTRGKDPNEQF
>TRBJ2-1|TRBV3-1
ASSPGGILGGEQF
>TRBJ2-3|TRBV24-1
ATTPGDSTDTQY
>TRBJ2-7|TRBV10-3
AIRDRGDEQY
>TRBJ1-1|TRBV7-8
ASSLSPLPNTEAF
>TRBJ2-5|TRBV20-1
SARDRLRGTEETQY
>TRBJ2-4|TRBV6-1
ASSEVNIQY
>TRBJ1-3|TRBV7-9
ASSAASDRTGNTIY
>TRBJ2-7|TRBV4-2
ASSQDTSRGYEQY
>TRBJ2-2|TRBV10-3
AISDQGIGELF
>TRBJ2-1|TRBV5-4
ASTQEGDEQF
>TRBJ1-1|TRBV20-1
SARSDATRGGTEAF
>TRBJ2-7|TRBV20-1
SATGTGNFHLDEQY
>TRBJ2-1|TRBV20-1
SASWSGRDEQF
>TRBJ2-5|TRBV20-1
SASLSGGSKETQY
>TRBJ2-1|TRBV24-1
ATSRDTQDEQF
>TRBJ2-3|TRBV10-3
AIRSGEGDTQY
>TRBJ2-7|TRBV20-1
SALRLGEQY
>TRBJ2-7|TRBV4-1
ASSQVPLGEQY
>TRBJ1-2|TRBV10-3
AITDREGGYT
>TRBJ1-6|TRBV20-1
SARTVQNSPLH
>TRBJ2-4|TRBV2
ASKVGVENIQY
>TRBJ2-1|TRBV12-3/TRBV12-4
ASSSRVSGYNEQF
>TRBJ2-7|TRBV5-5
ASSFYGAEQY
>TRBJ2-7|TRBV29-1
SVAGFREQY
>TRBJ2-1|TRBV24-1
AIRGGGGYNEQF
>TRBJ2-7|TRBV4-2
ASSRDRGRWEQY
>TRBJ1-2|TRBV20-1
SARRDDAGGDGYT
>TRBJ2-3|TRBV24-1
ATSERAGAAYTQY
>TRBJ1-2|TRBV20-1
SARDFGTRGDYGYT
>TRBJ2-7|TRBV12-3/TRBV12-4
ASSLGREGSYEQY
>TRBJ1-2|TRBV20-1
SARDSAYGYT
>TRBJ2-7|TRBV6-1
ASSEGGKGEQY
>TRBJ2-7|TRBV20-1
SAGGPGGYEQY
>TRBJ2-2|TRBV7-3
ASSLLAGATGELF
>TRBJ1-2|TRBV20-1
SARGQGTNYGYT
>TRBJ2-5|TRBV20-1
SAPLDRQETQY
>TRBJ2-3|TRBV5-1
ASSLPRTDTQY
>TRBJ2-5|TRBV5-4
ASSPNPGQGAETQY
>TRBJ2-7|TRBV21-1
ASSNRDRGRPTEQY
>TRBJ1-1|TRBV25-1
ASSDSRLGYTEAF
>TRBJ1-4|TRBV10-1
ASSETGANEKLF
>TRBJ2-5|TRBV20-1
SATPSLDRQETQY